The clone carrying this T cell receptor beta chain appeared once. This entry is derived from a study of T cells after posttransplantation cyclophosphamide. Only in-frame clones appear in the TCRdb table, and some are missing; sequencing was by immunoSEQ multiplex PCR. The sample lists 23,000 or so clones, about 98% occurring once. V dropped 4 bases and J dropped 4; count of bases not matched to a gene: 9. The CDR3 runs to 16 residues. Germline CDR1 reads SNHLY; CDR2 reads FYNNEI. Input material: naive CD8+ T cells sorted from PBMCs. V usage is TRBV2 and J usage is TRBJ1-5, with 8 bases identical to TRBD1. The sequence derives from a man in his forties in good health, CMV-negative, and a related stem cell transplant donor. This chain's CDR3 is CASSARSGQVNQPQHF. CDR3 DNA: TGTGCCAGCAGTGCCCGATCGGGACAGGTTAATCAGCCCCAGCATTTT. Complete variable domain (other parts from reference TRBV2 and TRBJ1-5): EPEVTQTPSHQVTQMGQEVILRCVPISNHLYFYWYRQILGQKVEFLVSFYNNEISEKSEIFDDQFSVERPDGSNFTLKIRSTKLEDSAMYFCASSARSGQVNQPQHFGDGTRLSIL.